A selection of T cell receptor beta chains follows, all from one sample in a study of cytomegalovirus exposure and HLA in healthy donors. Measured with immunoSEQ multiplex PCR; TCRdb has only the in-frame clones, and not every one. The repertoire includes about 260,000 clones, roughly 70% of them detected once, and over 2% sits in the top ten. Sequenced material: PBMCs. Receptor source: a female donor in good health and CMV-seronegative. Each CDR3 is given with its conserved first and last residue. D genes are given only for firm matches. Clone size is stated in some rows and not others, as once, few, many or a class when expanded.

size,J,V,D,DNA,CDR3
few,TRBJ1-3,TRBV7-9,-,TGTGCCAGCAGCTTAGATTTGGGGAGCTCTGGAAACACCATATATTTT,CASSLDLGSSGNTIYF
-,TRBJ2-1,TRBV12-5,-,TGTGCTAGTGGGCGGTCCTCGAATGAGCAGTTCTTC,CASGRSSNEQFF
-,TRBJ2-7,TRBV4-2,-,TGTGCCAGCAGCCACGGCGCAGGGGCGGTCTCCTACGAGCAGTACTTC,CASSHGAGAVSYEQYF
-,TRBJ1-2,TRBV13,TRBD1,TGTGCCAGCAGCCCGGGCCGAGGACAGGTGTTTAGGGGCTACACCTTC,CASSPGRGQVFRGYTF
few,TRBJ1-5,TRBV27,TRBD1,TGTGCCAGCAGTCCCCGGGACAGGGGTCCGAATCAGCCCCAGCATTTT,CASSPRDRGPNQPQHF
-,TRBJ1-1,TRBV6-1,-,TGTGCCAGCAACGACCGGGGAAACACTGAAGCTTTCTTT,CASNDRGNTEAFF
few,TRBJ1-5,TRBV4-1,-,TGCGCCAGCAGCCAAGATCAGTTGAAGCCCCAGCATTTT,CASSQDQLKPQHF
once,TRBJ1-2,TRBV6-1,-,TGTGCCAGCAGTGCCACTAGGACCAGCTATGGCTACACCTTC,CASSATRTSYGYTF
few,TRBJ2-1,TRBV5-1,TRBD2,TGCGCCAGCAGCTCCCGACTAGCGGGACTGAGCGATGAGCAGTTCTTC,CASSSRLAGLSDEQFF
once,TRBJ1-2,TRBV15,-,TGTGCCACCAGCAGAGATCAAGCGACAGGTTGGGATGGCTACACCTTC,CATSRDQATGWDGYTF
-,TRBJ2-7,TRBV28,TRBD1,TGTGCCAGTACCCGGGACAGGACCTACGAGCAGTACTTC,CASTRDRTYEQYF
once,TRBJ1-2,TRBV18,-,TGTGCCAGCTCACCAGAGACAGGATTGTATGTTAACTATGGCTACACCTTC,CASSPETGLYVNYGYTF
once,TRBJ1-2,TRBV7-9,TRBD1,TGTGCCAGCAGCTTCCCCGACAGGGGGCATGGCTACACCTTC,CASSFPDRGHGYTF
-,TRBJ1-4,TRBV5-6,-,TGTGCCAGCAGCTATGACAAAGGGGGTGAAAAACTGTTTTTT,CASSYDKGGEKLFF
once,TRBJ2-3,TRBV29-1,TRBD1,TGCAGCGTTGGAGGGCACAGGGGGCCTAGCACAGATACGCAGTATTTT,CSVGGHRGPSTDTQYF
few,TRBJ1-3,TRBV4-1,TRBD1,TGCGCCAGCAGCCAAGGACAGGGTAGCGGAAACACCATATATTTT,CASSQGQGSGNTIYF
few,TRBJ2-3,TRBV27,-,TGTGCCAGCAGCCCAACCGGAGATACGCAGTATTTT,CASSPTGDTQYF
few,TRBJ2-2,TRBV10-1,TRBD2,TGCGCCAGCAGTCCGCCGTACCTTAGCGGGAGGACCACCGGGGAGCTGTTTTTT,CASSPPYLSGRTTGELFF
-,TRBJ2-1,TRBV19,TRBD2,TGTGCCAGTAGTATAGCGGTGGGCGGGAGGGATACTGAGCAGTTCTTC,CASSIAVGGRDTEQFF
-,TRBJ2-1,TRBV30,TRBD2,TGTGCCTGGAGTGTAGGGCGGGAGCATTACAATGAGCAGTTCTTC,CAWSVGREHYNEQFF
-,TRBJ2-5,TRBV5-1,-,TGCGCCAGCAGCTTAGTGGCGGGGCAGGTTGAGACCCAGTACTTC,CASSLVAGQVETQYF
-,TRBJ2-3,TRBV30,-,TGTGCCTGGAGCCCCGCCCCGGTGGATACGCAGTATTTT,CAWSPAPVDTQYF
once,TRBJ1-4,TRBV5-6,-,TGTGCCAGCAGCCATCAGGGAGGGAATGAAAAACTGTTTTTT,CASSHQGGNEKLFF
few,TRBJ2-7,TRBV5-5,-,TGTGCCAGCAGCCGTTTAACAGGTCCCTACGAGCAGTACTTC,CASSRLTGPYEQYF
-,TRBJ1-1,TRBV14,TRBD1,TGTGCCAGCAGCCAGGGACAGGGACCTCTTCTGAACACTGAAGCTTTCTTT,CASSQGQGPLLNTEAFF
-,TRBJ1-2,TRBV5-6,-,TGTGCCAGCAGCTCAACACAGGTTCTTCATGGCTACACCTTC,CASSSTQVLHGYTF
-,TRBJ2-5,TRBV28,TRBD2,TGTGCCAGCAGGTTAGGCGGGAGGATCGGAGAGACCCAGTACTTC,CASRLGGRIGETQYF
-,TRBJ2-1,TRBV25-1,-,TGTGCCAGCAGGCCAGGCTCCTACAATGAGCAGTTCTTC,CASRPGSYNEQFF
-,TRBJ1-1,TRBV5-4,-,TGTGCCAGCAGCTTGGACATTTATACTGAAGCTTTCTTT,CASSLDIYTEAFF
few,TRBJ2-7,TRBV18,TRBD1,TGTGCCAGCTCACCGATGGACAGGGCTCAGGAGTACTTC,CASSPMDRAQEYF
-,TRBJ1-2,TRBV19,-,TGTGCCAGTAGTACATTGTTAAGTCCGAACTTCTATGGCTACACCTTC,CASSTLLSPNFYGYTF